This T cell receptor (beta chain) was identified in a study of CD8 T cells in Susac syndrome. TCR beta from blood CD8+ and CD4+ T cells was sequenced. RNA totalling about 0.45 to 1 ug underwent reverse transcription with random hexamers. The TCR beta CDR3 was amplified by immunoSEQ multiplex PCR across 54 Vbeta, 13 Jbeta. Using its own MiXCR run on the immunoSEQ multiplex PCR reads, TCRdb lists one record per CDR3 protein. This table holds just under 150,000 distinct CDR3 sequences, approximately 94% found once. Trimming shortened V by 3 bases and J by 4 bases, and 16 bases separated the two germline ends. Germline V gene data show CDR1 as SGDLS and CDR2 as YYNGEE. The CDR3 is 15 amino acids.

This chain joins TRBV9 and TRBJ1-2, with a weak D call TRBD1 (6 bases). The source is a human donor in good health. What was sequenced was CD4+ T cells from PBMCs. The CDR3 reads CASSDSPGHRYGYTF. Written as DNA, the CDR3 is TGTGCCAGCAGCGATTCTCCGGGACACCGCTATGGCTACACCTTC.